The entry that follows covers one T cell receptor beta chain sequence. Clones were sequenced by immunoSEQ multiplex PCR, and TCRdb holds only the in-frame ones, with some missing. The listing records fewer than 250,000 clones. This entry belongs to a study of control samples from healthy donors and cancer patients. The CDR3 consists of 15 residues. Germline V gives CDR1 MNHEY, CDR2 SMNVEV (reference sequence). After removal of 2 bases from V and 1 base from J, the junction contained 2 bases not matched to a gene. This receptor was identified in a young woman in good health. The chain carries TRBV27 and TRBJ2-5; 9 nucleotides align to TRBD2. Sequencing used blood. The CDR3 reads CASSLGGGAQETQYF. The CDR3 nucleotides read TGTGCCAGCAGTTTAGGCGGGGGGGCCCAAGAGACCCAGTACTTC.